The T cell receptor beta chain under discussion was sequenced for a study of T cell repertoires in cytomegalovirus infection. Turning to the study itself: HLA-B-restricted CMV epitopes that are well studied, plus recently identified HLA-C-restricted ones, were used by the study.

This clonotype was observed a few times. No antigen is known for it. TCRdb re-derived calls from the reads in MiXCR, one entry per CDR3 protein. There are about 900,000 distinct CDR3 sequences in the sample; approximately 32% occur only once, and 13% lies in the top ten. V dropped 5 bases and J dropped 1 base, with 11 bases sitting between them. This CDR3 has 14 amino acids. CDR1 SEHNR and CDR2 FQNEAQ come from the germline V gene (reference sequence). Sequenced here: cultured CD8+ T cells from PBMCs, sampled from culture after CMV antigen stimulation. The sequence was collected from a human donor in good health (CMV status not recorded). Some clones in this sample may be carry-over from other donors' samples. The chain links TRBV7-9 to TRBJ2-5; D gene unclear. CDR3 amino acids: CASSRREIQETQYF. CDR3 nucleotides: TGTGCCAGCAGCCGAAGGGAAATCCAAGAGACCCAGTACTTC.